This T cell receptor (beta chain) was found in a study of cytomegalovirus exposure and HLA in healthy donors. Study-level results: Cytomegalovirus status, reportedly, was diagnosed with high specificity and sensitivity by the classifier. Among TCR beta chains, those listed as cytomegalovirus-associated numbered over 150. The tendency of first-cohort TCR clusters to co-occur in the 110 or so validation repertoires emerged from a later analysis.

Produced via immunoSEQ multiplex PCR; TCRdb's table is partial and in-frame only. This repertoire shows around 160,000 clones, 85% to 90% found once; its top ten account for around 3%. V lost 2 bases and J lost 4, with 14 bases in between. This CDR3 is built from 16 residues. CDR1 is MNHNS and CDR2 is SASEGT in the germline V gene. The donors were members of the validation cohort comprising over a hundred subjects, separate from the roughly 640-subject first cohort. Concerning this clone itself: Its matching antigen is unknown.

Sequencing was performed on PBMCs. The source of this sequence is a young man in good health and CMV-seronegative. This chain uses TRBV6-1 with TRBJ2-2, with D maybe TRBD2 (6 bases). The CDR3 nucleotides read TGTGCCAGCAGTGAACGGAGGGCCCAGCCCACCGGGGAGCTGTTTTTT. Its translation is CASSERRAQPTGELFF.